These 19 T cell receptor beta chains were all obtained from the same sample, sequenced in a study of T cell responses to AZD1222 COVID-19 vaccine. The protocol was immunoSEQ multiplex PCR, while the TCRdb copy is restricted to in-frame clones and leaves out a portion. The table records over 100,000 clones, approximately 86% of them present only once. Sequencing was performed on peripheral blood, taken on day 0 of AZD1222 vaccination. The origin of the receptors is an adult in good health.

J is TRBJ2-1 and V is TRBV28; TRBD2 matches 14 bases. Germline loops: CDR1 MDHEN, CDR2 SYDVKM. The J segment lost 7 bases and the V segment lost 9 bases, leaving 5 bases of the junction unmatched. This CDR3 has 14 residues. The CDR3 region has the DNA TGTGCCAGTTCGGGACTAGCGGGAGAGAATGAGCAGTTCTTC. Residues: CASSGLAGENEQFF. Full variable domain (rest looked up from reference TRBV28 and TRBJ2-1): DVKVTQSSRYLVKRTGEKVFLECVQDMDHENMFWYRQDPGLGLRLIYFSYDVKMKEKGDIPEGYSVSREKKERFSLILESASTNQTSMYLCASSGLAGENEQFFGPGTRLTVL.

The gene calls are TRBV19 and TRBJ2-5; TRBD1 matches at 11 bases. Looked up from germline, CDR1 is LNHDA and CDR2 is SQIVND (reference sequence). The CDR3 is 15 amino acids. V was pared by 5 bases and J by 5 bases, with 7 bases of the junction left unmatched. The CDR3 loop is CASSFGQGALETQYF. CDR3 sequence (DNA): TGTGCCAGTAGTTTCGGACAGGGGGCGCTTGAGACCCAGTACTTC.

The rearrangement uses TRBV7-2 and TRBJ2-2; tentative D call: TRBD2 (7 bases). From germline, CDR1 is SGHTA and CDR2 FQGNSA. The CDR3 is 17 amino acids. Trimming pared 5 bases from V and 6 bases from J, leaving 22 bases between. The CDR3 region is CASSPRGGTPVSGELFF. CDR3 DNA: TGTGCCAGCAGCCCGAGGGGGGGGACTCCGGTGTCCGGGGAGCTGTTTTTT.

This chain connects TRBV7-5 to TRBJ1-4; the tabulated D call, TRBD1, remains unverified against the DNA. TRBV7-5 represents a pseudogene. The CDR3 totals 15 residues. CDR3 bases: TGTGTCAGAAGCGCAGACAGGGGAGGGCATGAAAAACTGTTTTTT. Translated, it gives CVRSADRGGHEKLFF.

This chain connects TRBV6-5 to TRBJ1-1, with 7 bases matching TRBD1. V trimming: 6 bases; J trimming: 2 bases; junction bases outside the gene matches: 6. CDR3 size: 14 residues. Germline loops: CDR1 MNHEY, CDR2 SVGAGI. CDR3 amino acids: CASRWDRENTEAFF. The CDR3 coding sequence is TGTGCCAGCAGGTGGGACAGAGAAAACACTGAAGCTTTCTTT.

This clone was observed once. The CDR3 here is CASSTTTGQYTPLHF. Here the CDR3 DNA reads TGTGCCAGCAGCACCACGACAGGGCAATACACACCCCTCCACTTT. The V call is TRBV7-8, the J call TRBJ1-6, with 7 bases lining up with TRBD1. The CDR3 covers 15 residues. J lost 11 bases, V lost 5 bases, and 12 bases had no gene match. The germline V gene encodes CDR1 SGHVS and CDR2 FQNEAQ.

This chain links TRBV13 with TRBJ2-7; perhaps TRBD2 as D (5 bases). The germline V gene encodes CDR1 PRHDT and CDR2 FYEKMQ (reference sequence). The CDR3 runs to 15 residues. The V end lost 3 bases, the J end lost 1 base, and 13 bases lay between the germline ends. The CDR3 protein is CASSLSKRRSYEQYF. The CDR3 nucleotides read TGTGCCAGCAGCTTGTCGAAGCGGAGATCCTACGAGCAGTACTTC. The variable domain in full, with the rest retrieved from reference TRBV13 and TRBJ2-7, is AAGVIQSPRHLIKEKRETATLKCYPIPRHDTVYWYQQGPGQDPQFLISFYEKMQSDKGSIPDRFSAQQFSDYHSELNMSSLELGDSALYFCASSLSKRRSYEQYFGPGTRLTVT.

The chain links TRBV18 to TRBJ1-5; possible D gene TRBD1, 6 bases. V lost 0 bases and J lost 4, with 10 bases in between. The CDR3 totals 15 residues. The germline V gene has CDR1 KGHSH and CDR2 LQKENI. CDR3 nucleotides: TGTGCCAGCTCACCACCGGGGGGCGGGAATCAGCCCCAGCATTTT. Its translation is CASSPPGGGNQPQHF.

The rearrangement uses TRBV9 and TRBJ2-3; 10 bases are shared with TRBD2. Unmatched junction bases numbered 4, after V lost 0 bases and J lost 0 bases. Germline V gives CDR1 SGDLS, CDR2 YYNGEE. This CDR3 contains 17 residues. The CDR3 DNA reads as TGTGCCAGCAGCGTAGTTGGACTAGCGGCTAGCACAGATACGCAGTATTTT. Translation: CASSVVGLAASTDTQYF.

This chain links TRBV15 with TRBJ1-6; D remains unclear. Germline CDR1 and CDR2: LNHNV and YYDKDF (reference sequence). The CDR3 loop spans 15 amino acids. V was trimmed by 4 bases and J by 0 bases, leaving 7 bases between them. The CDR3 DNA is TGTGCCACCAGCACCGACTACTCCTATAATTCACCCCTCCACTTT. Its translation: CATSTDYSYNSPLHF.

This clone was detected only a few times. V is TRBV7-2 and J is TRBJ1-3; a weak D match, TRBD1 (6 bases). Germline V gene data show CDR1 as SGHTA and CDR2 as FQGNSA. The CDR3 spans 15 residues. The V gene lost 1 base and the J gene lost 4 bases, with 11 bases spanning the gap. The CDR3 sequence is CASSLDTGAGNTIYF. CDR3 sequence (DNA): TGTGCCAGCAGCTTAGATACGGGGGCGGGAAACACCATATATTTT.

Here the CDR3 reads CASSAESGRGAPYEQYF. The CDR3, as DNA: TGTGCCAGCAGTGCTGAATCGGGGCGGGGGGCACCCTACGAGCAGTACTTC. The rearrangement uses TRBV2 and TRBJ2-7; TRBD2 aligns across 8 bases. The V segment lost 4 bases and the J segment 2 bases; nucleotides outside the gene matches: 13. CDR1 and CDR2 from the germline V gene are SNHLY and FYNNEI. The CDR3 runs to 17 residues.

The V and J genes are TRBV28 and TRBJ2-7; D possibly corresponds to TRBD1 (5 bases). V was pared by 5 bases and J by 3 bases, with 20 bases between. Germline-derived CDR1 and CDR2 are MDHEN and SYDVKM. The CDR3 consists of 16 residues. The CDR3, as DNA: TGTGCCAGCAGTCCCCGTGGGGCTGTGAGCTTCTACGAGCAGTACTTC. Protein product: CASSPRGAVSFYEQYF.

This clone was counted a few times. V is TRBV7-9 and J is TRBJ1-4; TRBD1 agrees at 8 bases. V lost 0 bases to trimming and J lost 6 bases; unmatched junction nucleotides: 3. The CDR3 has 15 amino acids. CDR1 and CDR2 (germline): SEHNR, FQNEAQ (reference sequence). The CDR3 reads CASSLATGDDEKLFF. In DNA form, the CDR3 reads TGTGCCAGCAGCTTAGCGACAGGGGATGATGAAAAACTGTTTTTT.

The gene calls are TRBV4-1 and TRBJ1-6; TRBD1 might be the D (5 bases). This CDR3 comprises 16 residues. Trimming took off 3 bases at V and 10 bases at J, with 19 bases between the two ends. The germline gives CDR1 MGHRA, CDR2 YSYEKL. The CDR3 region is CASSHPQRGAGSPLHF. The CDR3 DNA reads as TGCGCCAGCAGCCATCCGCAGAGGGGCGCGGGCTCACCCCTCCACTTT.

This sequence joins TRBV11-2 and TRBJ2-7; 9 bases are shared with TRBD1. CDR3 length equals 18 residues. Trimming cost V 5 bases and J 2 bases; bases outside gene matches: 16. The V gene's germline CDR1 is SGHAT and CDR2 FQNNGV. The CDR3 region has the DNA TGTGCCAGCAGCCCTATCCGGCGGGGACAGGGAATCACCTACGAGCAGTACTTC. Its protein product is CASSPIRRGQGITYEQYF. The full variable domain, completed using reference TRBV11-2 and TRBJ2-7, is EAGVAQSPRYKIIEKRQSVAFWCNPISGHATLYWYQQILGQGPKLLIQFQNNGVVDDSQLPKDRFSAERLKGVDSTLKIQPAKLEDSAVYLCASSPIRRGQGITYEQYFGPGTRLTVT.

The gene calls are TRBV7-2 and TRBJ2-5, with D perhaps TRBD1 or TRBD2 (5 bases each). The CDR3 is 14 residues long. The germline V gene encodes CDR1 SGHTA and CDR2 FQGNSA. With 5 bases removed from V and 1 base from J, the gap between germline ends came to 11 bases. CDR3 sequence (DNA): TGTGCCAGCAGCGCCGGGACGCTCCAAGAGACCCAGTACTTC. Residues: CASSAGTLQETQYF.

The rearrangement links TRBV6-5 to TRBJ2-3; the D gene is possibly TRBD2 (6 bases). The germline gives CDR1 MNHEY, CDR2 SVGAGI. This CDR3 spans 12 amino acids. The V end was cut by 5 bases, the J end by 5 bases, with 8 bases between. CDR3 in DNA: TGTGCCAGCAGTCGGGAGAGAGATACGCAGTATTTT. It encodes CASSRERDTQYF.

This chain joins TRBV6-1 and TRBJ1-5, with D maybe TRBD1 (5 bases). Trimming took off 4 bases at V and 0 bases at J, with 13 bases between the two ends. CDR3 length: 16 residues. Germline loops: CDR1 MNHNS, CDR2 SASEGT. The DNA of the CDR3 is TGTGCCAGCAGTGCAACTCCGACAGTTAGCAATCAGCCCCAGCATTTT. Protein sequence: CASSATPTVSNQPQHF.